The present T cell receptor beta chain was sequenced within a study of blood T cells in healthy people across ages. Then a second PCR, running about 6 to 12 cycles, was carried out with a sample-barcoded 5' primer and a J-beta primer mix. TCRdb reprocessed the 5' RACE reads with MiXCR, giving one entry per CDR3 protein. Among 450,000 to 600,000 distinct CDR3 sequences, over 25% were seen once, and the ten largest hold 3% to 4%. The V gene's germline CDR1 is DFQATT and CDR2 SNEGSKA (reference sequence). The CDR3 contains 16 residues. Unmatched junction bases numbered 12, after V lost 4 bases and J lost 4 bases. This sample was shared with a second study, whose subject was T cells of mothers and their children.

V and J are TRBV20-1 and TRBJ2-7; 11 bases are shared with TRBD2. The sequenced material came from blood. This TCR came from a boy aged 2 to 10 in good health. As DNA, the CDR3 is TGCAGTGCTACCCAGGGTAGGGGACTAGCGGCGTACGAGCAGTACTTC. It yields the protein CSATQGRGLAAYEQYF.